This T cell receptor (beta chain) is drawn from a study of blood T cell repertoires in COVID-19. Whole-study context: COVID-19 samples, acute and convalescent, were from the United States, Italy and Spain. Sample material is recorded as cDNA or gDNA derived from T cells, B-cell-depleted T cells, or PBMCs.

Source study methods: The authors estimated nucleated cell counts from reference gene primer amplification. Sequencing used immunoSEQ multiplex PCR; TCRdb keeps in-frame clones, though not all of them. The DNA gave D and trimming, while V, J and clone size come from that table. The data contain approximately 230,000 clones, 70% to 85% of them singletons. V was trimmed by 8 bases and J by 5 bases, leaving 15 bases between them. The CDR3 extends over 13 amino acids. Germline V gene sequence: CDR1 KGHSH, CDR2 LQKENI. A single count supports this clone. The sequence derives from a woman of 80 years or more with active or convalescent COVID-19. The sequencing sample was made of peripheral blood. The chain couples TRBV18 to TRBJ2-5; perhaps TRBD2 as D (5 bases). This CDR3 is CASRGSSGETQYF. In DNA form, the CDR3 reads TGTGCCAGCCGAGGGTCCTCCGGGGAGACCCAGTACTTC.